These T cell receptor beta chains were read from a single sample in a study of T cell repertoires in ileal Crohn's disease. Profiling relied on immunoSEQ multiplex PCR, and the TCRdb table lists in-frame clones only, not all of them. The table shows 2,500 to 3,500 clones, with around 79% occurring only once. Sequencing used ileal tissue. The receptors were sampled from an adult with Crohn's disease. The CDR3 runs from the conserved cysteine through the conserved F or W. D genes are given only for firm matches. Rows may omit the clone size; those that give it use once, few, many or a size class.

J gene: TRBJ2-7; D gene: -; clone size: -; V gene: TRBV18; CDR3 length: 16; CDR3 DNA: TGTGCCAGCTCACCGGAGGGGCGGAGTACAGGTCGCGAGCAGTACTTC; CDR3 protein: CASSPEGRSTGREQYF
J gene: TRBJ2-2; D gene: TRBD2; clone size: -; V gene: TRBV7-9; CDR3 length: 15; CDR3 DNA: TGTGCCAGCAGCTTAGCTTCGGGAGGAACCGGGGAGCTGTTTTTT; CDR3 protein: CASSLASGGTGELFF
J gene: TRBJ2-7; D gene: -; clone size: -; V gene: TRBV6-5; CDR3 length: 13; CDR3 DNA: TGTGCCAGCAGCCCCCTAAAGGGTGGCGAGCAGTACTTC; CDR3 protein: CASSPLKGGEQYF
J gene: TRBJ2-5; D gene: -; clone size: -; V gene: TRBV4-1; CDR3 length: 15; CDR3 DNA: TGCGCCAGCAGCCAAAAAACAGGTGCTGGGGAGACCCAGTACTTC; CDR3 protein: CASSQKTGAGETQYF
J gene: TRBJ2-7; D gene: -; clone size: -; V gene: TRBV7-9; CDR3 length: 13; CDR3 DNA: TGTGCCAGCAGCTTAGGAGCTGACTACGAGCAGTACTTC; CDR3 protein: CASSLGADYEQYF
J gene: TRBJ2-1; D gene: -; clone size: -; V gene: TRBV27; CDR3 length: 15; CDR3 DNA: TGTGCCAGCACCTTAGCGGCGAACTCCTACAATGAGCAGTTCTTC; CDR3 protein: CASTLAANSYNEQFF
J gene: TRBJ2-7; D gene: -; clone size: large; V gene: TRBV27; CDR3 length: 14; CDR3 DNA: TGTGCCAGCAGTTTAGCCAGCGGACTTTACGAGCAGTACTTC; CDR3 protein: CASSLASGLYEQYF
J gene: TRBJ2-5; D gene: -; clone size: -; V gene: TRBV21-1; CDR3 length: 17; CDR3 DNA: TGTGCCAGCAGCAAAGCGCCGTCTGGAGGGGTCCAAGAGACCCAGTACTTC; CDR3 protein: CASSKAPSGGVQETQYF
J gene: TRBJ2-7; D gene: TRBD1; clone size: few; V gene: TRBV14; CDR3 length: 12; CDR3 DNA: TGTGCCAGCAGCCCGGACAGGATCGAGCAGTACTTC; CDR3 protein: CASSPDRIEQYF
J gene: TRBJ2-5; D gene: TRBD1; clone size: -; V gene: TRBV19; CDR3 length: 17; CDR3 DNA: TGTGCCAGTAGTATTGAGGGGACAGGGAAGCCCCAAGAGACCCAGTACTTC; CDR3 protein: CASSIEGTGKPQETQYF
J gene: TRBJ2-7; D gene: TRBD1; clone size: -; V gene: TRBV27; CDR3 length: 14; CDR3 DNA: TGTGCCAGCAGCCCGCGACAGGGCCCCTACGAGCAGTACTTC; CDR3 protein: CASSPRQGPYEQYF
J gene: TRBJ2-7; D gene: -; clone size: -; V gene: TRBV9; CDR3 length: 15; CDR3 DNA: TGTGCCAGCAGCCCAACCGGGACCCCTATCTACGAGCAGTACTTC; CDR3 protein: CASSPTGTPIYEQYF
J gene: TRBJ2-7; D gene: -; clone size: -; V gene: TRBV11-1; CDR3 length: 16; CDR3 DNA: TGTGCCAGCAGCTCGCTCCCGGCGAGGCAGGGAGTCGAGCAGTACTTC; CDR3 protein: CASSSLPARQGVEQYF
J gene: TRBJ1-5; D gene: -; clone size: once; V gene: TRBV28; CDR3 length: 15; CDR3 DNA: TGTGCCAGCAGCCGCAGGTTGGCGAAAGGTCAGCCCCAGCATTTT; CDR3 protein: CASSRRLAKGQPQHF
J gene: TRBJ1-2; D gene: TRBD1; clone size: -; V gene: TRBV5-5; CDR3 length: 14; CDR3 DNA: TGTGCCAGCAGCTTGACCGACAGGGGGTATGGCTACACCTTC; CDR3 protein: CASSLTDRGYGYTF
J gene: TRBJ2-3; D gene: -; clone size: -; V gene: TRBV5-1; CDR3 length: 14; CDR3 DNA: TGCGCCAGCAGCTTGGAGTCCCCCACAGATACGCAGTATTTT; CDR3 protein: CASSLESPTDTQYF
J gene: TRBJ2-3; D gene: -; clone size: few; V gene: TRBV6-4; CDR3 length: 13; CDR3 DNA: TGTGCCAGCAGTGGGGGCAGCACAGATACGCAGTATTTT; CDR3 protein: CASSGGSTDTQYF
J gene: TRBJ2-5; D gene: TRBD2; clone size: -; V gene: TRBV5-1; CDR3 length: 16; CDR3 DNA: TGCGCCAGCAGCTTGGATGTAGCGGGAGGGAGGGAGACCCAGTACTTC; CDR3 protein: CASSLDVAGGRETQYF
J gene: TRBJ1-4; D gene: TRBD1; clone size: -; V gene: TRBV5-4; CDR3 length: 14; CDR3 DNA: TGTGCCAGCAGGCGGGACAGGGGTAATGAAAAACTGTTTTTT; CDR3 protein: CASRRDRGNEKLFF
J gene: TRBJ2-2; D gene: TRBD1; clone size: -; V gene: TRBV2; CDR3 length: 18; CDR3 DNA: TGTGCCAGCAGTGTAGACGGGACAGGGGGTTCGAACACCGGGGAGCTGTTTTTT; CDR3 protein: CASSVDGTGGSNTGELFF
J gene: TRBJ2-5; D gene: TRBD1; clone size: -; V gene: TRBV5-1; CDR3 length: 13; CDR3 DNA: TGCGCCAGCAGTTCAGGGGGAAGCGAGACCCAGTACTTC; CDR3 protein: CASSSGGSETQYF
J gene: TRBJ2-1; D gene: -; clone size: -; V gene: TRBV18; CDR3 length: 12; CDR3 DNA: TGTGCCAGCTCCCTTCTAGACACTGAGCAGTTCTTC; CDR3 protein: CASSLLDTEQFF
J gene: TRBJ2-3; D gene: -; clone size: -; V gene: TRBV9; CDR3 length: 14; CDR3 DNA: TGTGCCAGCAGCGTCGGGCGGTGGGCAGATACGCAGTATTTT; CDR3 protein: CASSVGRWADTQYF
J gene: TRBJ2-3; D gene: -; clone size: once; V gene: TRBV7-3; CDR3 length: 13; CDR3 DNA: TGTGCCAGCAGCTCTACGGGGAAGGATACGCAGTATTTT; CDR3 protein: CASSSTGKDTQYF
J gene: TRBJ2-7; D gene: -; clone size: -; V gene: TRBV21-1; CDR3 length: 15; CDR3 DNA: TGTGCCAGCAGCAAAGGACTAGCGGGAGACCACGAGCAGTACTTC; CDR3 protein: CASSKGLAGDHEQYF
J gene: TRBJ2-1; D gene: TRBD2; clone size: -; V gene: TRBV9; CDR3 length: 16; CDR3 DNA: TGTGCCAGCAGCGTAGAGGGGACTAGCGGGTACGATGAGCAGTTCTTC; CDR3 protein: CASSVEGTSGYDEQFF
J gene: TRBJ2-3; D gene: -; clone size: -; V gene: TRBV4-2; CDR3 length: 16; CDR3 DNA: TGTGCCAGCAGCCATCGACCAATCTCCGAGGCGGATACGCAGTATTTT; CDR3 protein: CASSHRPISEADTQYF
J gene: TRBJ1-2; D gene: TRBD1; clone size: -; V gene: TRBV4-3; CDR3 length: 15; CDR3 DNA: TGCGCCAGCAGCCAGGGGACAGGCAGCAACTATGGCTACACCTTC; CDR3 protein: CASSQGTGSNYGYTF
J gene: TRBJ2-2; D gene: -; clone size: -; V gene: TRBV2; CDR3 length: 15; CDR3 DNA: TGTGCCAGCAGTCGTACTCGGGCCAACACCGGGGAGCTGTTTTTT; CDR3 protein: CASSRTRANTGELFF
J gene: TRBJ2-3; D gene: TRBD2; clone size: -; V gene: TRBV5-1; CDR3 length: 15; CDR3 DNA: TGCGCCAGCAGCTATATAGCGGGAGGGGGAGATACGCAGTATTTT; CDR3 protein: CASSYIAGGGDTQYF
J gene: TRBJ1-2; D gene: -; clone size: -; V gene: TRBV7-9; CDR3 length: 17; CDR3 DNA: TGTGCCAGCAGCTTAGACCACGGACGGGGGGTCGACTATGGCTACACCTTC; CDR3 protein: CASSLDHGRGVDYGYTF
J gene: TRBJ2-7; D gene: -; clone size: -; V gene: TRBV2; CDR3 length: 14; CDR3 DNA: TGTGCCAGCGGGAGCGGGCCCTACTCCTACGAGCAGTACTTC; CDR3 protein: CASGSGPYSYEQYF
J gene: TRBJ2-1; D gene: TRBD2; clone size: -; V gene: TRBV4-3; CDR3 length: 12; CDR3 DNA: TGCGCCAGCAGCGGGGGGGTGAATGAGCAGTTCTTC; CDR3 protein: CASSGGVNEQFF
J gene: TRBJ1-3; D gene: -; clone size: -; V gene: TRBV7-9; CDR3 length: 12; CDR3 DNA: TGTGCCAGCAGCGGGGGAGGAAACACCATATATTTT; CDR3 protein: CASSGGGNTIYF
J gene: TRBJ2-7; D gene: -; clone size: -; V gene: TRBV7-9; CDR3 length: 12; CDR3 DNA: TGTGCCAGCAGCACCGGCAGATACGAGCAGTACTTC; CDR3 protein: CASSTGRYEQYF
J gene: TRBJ1-2; D gene: -; clone size: -; V gene: TRBV6-1; CDR3 length: 14; CDR3 DNA: TGTGCCAGCAGCCCCGGGGCGGGAAACTATGGCTACACCTTC; CDR3 protein: CASSPGAGNYGYTF
J gene: TRBJ2-1; D gene: -; clone size: -; V gene: TRBV7-9; CDR3 length: 13; CDR3 DNA: TGTGCCAGCAGCTTAACTATATCCAATGAGCAGTTCTTC; CDR3 protein: CASSLTISNEQFF
J gene: TRBJ2-7; D gene: TRBD1; clone size: few; V gene: TRBV5-1; CDR3 length: 16; CDR3 DNA: TGCGCCAGCAGCTTGAGTCCGGGACAGGGTTCCTACGAGCAGTACTTC; CDR3 protein: CASSLSPGQGSYEQYF
J gene: TRBJ2-5; D gene: -; clone size: -; V gene: TRBV7-9; CDR3 length: 13; CDR3 DNA: TGTGCCAGCAGCTCCGTGCCGGAGGAGACCCAGTACTTC; CDR3 protein: CASSSVPEETQYF
J gene: TRBJ2-2; D gene: -; clone size: -; V gene: TRBV29-1; CDR3 length: 14; CDR3 DNA: TGCAGCGCACAGGACAGCCCGAACACCGGGGAGCTGTTTTTT; CDR3 protein: CSAQDSPNTGELFF
J gene: TRBJ2-1; D gene: TRBD2; clone size: few; V gene: TRBV5-4; CDR3 length: 12; CDR3 DNA: TGTGCCAGCAGCCCGCGGGAGGATGAGCAGTTCTTC; CDR3 protein: CASSPREDEQFF
J gene: TRBJ2-1; D gene: -; clone size: once; V gene: TRBV7-8; CDR3 length: 16; CDR3 DNA: TGTGCCAGCAGCCTCCGGGACACTGGGGTCTTGAATGAGCAGTTCTTC; CDR3 protein: CASSLRDTGVLNEQFF
J gene: TRBJ2-5; D gene: -; clone size: -; V gene: TRBV5-1; CDR3 length: 14; CDR3 DNA: TGCGCCAGCCACCAAGGGGATGGGAAAGAGACCCAGTACTTC; CDR3 protein: CASHQGDGKETQYF
J gene: TRBJ2-1; D gene: TRBD2; clone size: -; V gene: TRBV2; CDR3 length: 14; CDR3 DNA: TGTGCCAGCAGTGGGACTAGCGGGTCGGCTGAGCAGTTCTTC; CDR3 protein: CASSGTSGSAEQFF
J gene: TRBJ1-5; D gene: -; clone size: -; V gene: TRBV28; CDR3 length: 15; CDR3 DNA: TGTGCCAGCAGTTCGCCCACAGGGCCGGGTGGGCCCCAGCATTTT; CDR3 protein: CASSSPTGPGGPQHF
J gene: TRBJ2-7; D gene: TRBD1; clone size: -; V gene: TRBV9; CDR3 length: 15; CDR3 DNA: TGTGCCAGCAGCCCAGGGACAGGGGGCGAGTACGAGCAGTACTTC; CDR3 protein: CASSPGTGGEYEQYF
J gene: TRBJ1-2; D gene: TRBD1; clone size: -; V gene: TRBV7-9; CDR3 length: 15; CDR3 DNA: TGTGCCAGCAGCCCCGGGACAGGGGGCGCCTATGGCTACACCTTC; CDR3 protein: CASSPGTGGAYGYTF
J gene: TRBJ2-1; D gene: -; clone size: -; V gene: TRBV14; CDR3 length: 14; CDR3 DNA: TGTGCCAGCAGCCCGTTCGACAGCTACAATGAGCAGTTCTTC; CDR3 protein: CASSPFDSYNEQFF
J gene: TRBJ2-2; D gene: -; clone size: -; V gene: TRBV28; CDR3 length: 14; CDR3 DNA: TGTGCCAGCAGTAACCGACAGATCACCGGGGAGCTGTTTTTT; CDR3 protein: CASSNRQITGELFF
J gene: TRBJ2-2; D gene: TRBD2; clone size: -; V gene: TRBV7-8; CDR3 length: 16; CDR3 DNA: TGTGCCAGCAGCTTATTCGCTAGCGGAAACACCGGGGAGCTGTTTTTT; CDR3 protein: CASSLFASGNTGELFF
J gene: TRBJ1-1; D gene: -; clone size: -; V gene: TRBV6-1; CDR3 length: 14; CDR3 DNA: TGTGCCAGCAGTGTCGGGGGGGGGAGAACTGAAGCTTTCTTT; CDR3 protein: CASSVGGGRTEAFF
J gene: TRBJ2-5; D gene: -; clone size: -; V gene: TRBV7-2; CDR3 length: 16; CDR3 DNA: TGTGCCAGCAGCTTAGAGGGCGGGAATAGTGGAGAGACCCAGTACTTC; CDR3 protein: CASSLEGGNSGETQYF
J gene: TRBJ2-5; D gene: TRBD2; clone size: -; V gene: TRBV10-2; CDR3 length: 12; CDR3 DNA: TGCGCCAGCAGTGGAGCGGGGGAGACCCAGTACTTC; CDR3 protein: CASSGAGETQYF
J gene: TRBJ1-1; D gene: -; clone size: -; V gene: TRBV2; CDR3 length: 13; CDR3 DNA: TGTGCCAGCAGTGAAGGCAGGAACACTGAAGCTTTCTTT; CDR3 protein: CASSEGRNTEAFF